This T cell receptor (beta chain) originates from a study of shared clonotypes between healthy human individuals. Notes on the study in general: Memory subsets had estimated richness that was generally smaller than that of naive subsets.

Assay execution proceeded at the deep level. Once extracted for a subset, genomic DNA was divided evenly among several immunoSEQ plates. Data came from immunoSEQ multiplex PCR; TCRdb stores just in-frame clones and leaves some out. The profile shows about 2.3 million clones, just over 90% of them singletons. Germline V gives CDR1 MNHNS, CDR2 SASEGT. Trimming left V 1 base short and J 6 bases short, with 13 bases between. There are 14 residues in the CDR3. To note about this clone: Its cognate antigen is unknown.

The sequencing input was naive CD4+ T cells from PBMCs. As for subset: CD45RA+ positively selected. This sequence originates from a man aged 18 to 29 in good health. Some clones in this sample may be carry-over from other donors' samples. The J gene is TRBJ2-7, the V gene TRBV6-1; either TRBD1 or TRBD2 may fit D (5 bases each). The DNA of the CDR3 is TGTGCCAGCAGTGAAGAGGCAGGGAGAGGCGAGCAGTACTTC. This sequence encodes CASSEEAGRGEQYF.